Presented here are 12 T cell receptor beta chains from one specimen sequenced in a study of shared clonotypes between healthy human individuals. The table came from immunoSEQ multiplex PCR; TCRdb's copy has only in-frame clones and leaves some out. This sample has 2.5 million or so clones; approximately 90% occur once, and the top ten carry 0.14%. Source material: naive CD4+ T cells sorted from blood. Sample subset: CD45RA+ positively selected. Receptor source: a man between 18 and 29 years old in good health.

The chain employs TRBV30 and TRBJ2-2, with D perhaps matching TRBD2 (7 bases). Germline-derived CDR1 and CDR2 are GTSNPN and SVGIG (reference sequence). V shed 5 bases and J shed 4 bases, with 11 bases lying between them. CDR3 size: 13 residues. In DNA form, the CDR3 reads TGTGCCTGGCGGGGGGCGGGCACCGGGGAGCTGTTTTTT. Translation: CAWRGAGTGELFF.

The chain joins TRBV20-1 to TRBJ2-7; no clear D gene. The CDR3 spans 10 residues. V shed 5 bases and J shed 5 bases, with 7 bases lying between them. Per the germline V gene, CDR1 is DFQATT and CDR2 is SNEGSKA (reference sequence). The DNA of the CDR3 is TGCAGTGCTCCGGTGAACGAGCAGTACTTC. It specifies CSAPVNEQYF.

The V call is TRBV30, the J call TRBJ2-5, with unresolved D. The J call may be incorrect, as the DNA end agrees better with TRBJ2-7. Germline CDR1 is GTSNPN and CDR2 is SVGIG (reference sequence). This CDR3 spans 12 amino acids. DNA for the CDR3: TGTGCCTGGAGTGTACACGGATACGAGCAGTACTTC. It is translated as CAWSVHGYEQYF.

The chain uses TRBV27 and TRBJ2-3, with a weak D call TRBD2 (6 bases). The CDR3 loop spans 14 amino acids. Per the germline V gene, CDR1 is MNHEY and CDR2 is SMNVEV (reference sequence). V lost 2 bases to trimming and J lost 5 bases, with 11 bases between them. The CDR3 DNA is TGTGCCAGCAGTTTACGGGACTTAAGAGATACGCAGTATTTT. Protein: CASSLRDLRDTQYF.

About this clone itself: Other nucleotide sequences from this sample produce the same CDR3. V usage is TRBV27 and J usage is TRBJ2-6; the D is unclear. This CDR3 is built from 13 residues. In germline, CDR1 is MNHEY, CDR2 SMNVEV (reference sequence). V gave up 4 bases and J gave up 2 bases, with 3 bases separating them. CDR3 region: CASSSPGANVLTF. The CDR3, as DNA: TGTGCCAGCAGTTCACCTGGGGCCAACGTCCTGACTTTC.

V and J are TRBV10-3 and TRBJ2-7; either TRBD1 or TRBD2 may fit D (6 bases each). With 4 bases removed from V and 0 bases from J, the gap between germline ends came to 13 bases. The CDR3 loop spans 15 amino acids. Germline CDR1 is ENHRY and CDR2 is SYGVKD. Here the CDR3 reads CAISGGAGSSYEQYF. The CDR3 DNA is TGTGCCATCAGTGGGGGGGCAGGTAGCTCCTACGAGCAGTACTTC.

CDR3 in amino acids: CASSPRDSTLGNTIYF. The CDR3 DNA reads as TGCGCCAGCAGCCCCCGGGACAGCACCCTTGGAAACACCATATATTTT. The chain has TRBV4-1 and TRBJ1-3, with 7 nucleotides matching TRBD1. CDR1 and CDR2 from the germline V gene are MGHRA and YSYEKL. V dropped 4 bases and J dropped 3; count of bases not matched to a gene: 9. This CDR3 contains 16 residues.

Note on this clone: Other DNA sequences within the sample encode an identical CDR3. This sequence joins TRBV4-3 and TRBJ2-1, with 12 bases identical to TRBD2. The V gene end was trimmed by 0 bases and the J gene end by 4 bases; junction bases not matched to a gene: 1. This CDR3 has 16 amino acids. Germline V CDR1 and CDR2: LGHNA, YSLEER. This CDR3 is CASSQEGLAGYNEQFF. CDR3 coding DNA: TGCGCCAGCAGCCAAGAGGGACTAGCGGGTTACAATGAGCAGTTCTTC.

This clone showed up just a few times. CDR3 amino acids: CARSLVSASYEQYF. CDR3 nucleotides: TGTGCCAGAAGCTTGGTTTCAGCCTCCTACGAGCAGTACTTC. This sequence joins TRBV5-3 and TRBJ2-7, with D unresolved. TRBV5-3 is noted as an ORF with a role that remains uncertain. V gave up 0 bases and J gave up 0 bases, with 7 bases separating them. The CDR3 extends over 14 amino acids.

There are a few counts of this clone. The chain combines TRBV10-1 with TRBJ1-4; TRBD1 might be the D (6 bases). The CDR3 consists of 17 residues. CDR1 is WNHNN, CDR2 SYGVQD, per germline (reference sequence). V lost 1 base to trimming and J lost 5 bases, with 17 bases between them. The CDR3 protein is CASSEFPPGGGNEKLFF. CDR3 nucleotide sequence: TGCGCCAGCAGTGAGTTTCCCCCGGGGGGCGGAAATGAAAAACTGTTTTTT.

The chain carries TRBV11-2 and TRBJ2-1; D is possibly TRBD1 or TRBD2 (5 bases each). The V end was cut by 1 base, the J end by 9 bases, with 16 bases between. The CDR3 consists of 15 residues. The germline V gene has CDR1 SGHAT and CDR2 FQNNGV. CDR3 amino acids: CASSLVSGTKGEQFF. The CDR3 DNA follows: TGTGCCAGCAGCTTAGTTTCCGGGACCAAGGGTGAGCAGTTCTTC.

The chain uses TRBV18 and TRBJ2-5, with 7 nucleotides matching TRBD2. The V and J ends lost 0 bases and 3 bases, in that order; junction bases with no gene match: 7. From germline, CDR1 is KGHSH and CDR2 LQKENI. This CDR3 is built from 16 residues. The CDR3 DNA reads as TGTGCCAGCTCACCACCTGAGCGGGGTAGTGAAGAGACCCAGTACTTC. It specifies CASSPPERGSEETQYF.